One sample yielded the 31 T cell receptor beta chains listed below, sequenced in a study of shared clonotypes between healthy human individuals. Some clones are missing from TCRdb's copy, which holds only in-frame ones; the method was immunoSEQ multiplex PCR. The sample holds some 980,000 clones, over 60% seen once. What was sequenced was memory CD4+ T cells sorted from blood. Sample subset: CD45RA-negative fraction. These receptors originate from a man between 18 and 35 years old in good health.

This clone was counted a few times. This rearrangement joins TRBV28 to TRBJ2-6; no clear D. This CDR3 is built from 13 residues. V was clipped by 6 bases and J by 0 bases, with 3 bases between them. The germline CDR1 and CDR2 sequences are MDHEN and SYDVKM. The CDR3 sequence is CASSPSGANVLTF. DNA of the CDR3: TGTGCCAGCAGCCCCTCTGGGGCCAACGTCCTGACTTTC.

CDR3 bases: TGTGCCTGGACCAGGGGAATGAACACTGAAGCTTTCTTT. Protein sequence: CAWTRGMNTEAFF. The gene calls are TRBV30 and TRBJ1-1, with D tentatively TRBD1 (6 bases). V lost 4 bases and J lost 0, with 9 bases in between. This CDR3 contains 13 residues. Germline CDR1 reads GTSNPN; CDR2 reads SVGIG (reference sequence).

This clone was observed a handful of times. The chain links TRBV2 to TRBJ1-6, with TRBD1 matching over 7 bases. V dropped 6 bases and J dropped 7; count of bases not matched to a gene: 3. The CDR3 consists of 13 residues. Germline V gives CDR1 SNHLY, CDR2 FYNNEI. The CDR3 reads CASSGTANSPLHF. CDR3 bases: TGTGCCAGCAGCGGGACAGCAAATTCACCCCTCCACTTT.

Remarks on this clone: The sample holds other DNA sequences that translate to the same CDR3. This chain connects TRBV9 to TRBJ2-1; maybe TRBD1 (6 bases). Germline values: CDR1 SGDLS, CDR2 YYNGEE. V gave up 0 bases and J gave up 4 bases, with 11 bases separating them. CDR3 length equals 15 residues. CDR3 loop: CASSVVGASYNEQFF. The CDR3 DNA follows: TGTGCCAGCAGCGTAGTGGGGGCGAGTTACAATGAGCAGTTCTTC.

This clone showed up many times. The CDR3 nucleotides read TGTGCCTGGAAAATGGCTGGGGCCAACGTCCTGACTTTC. Residues: CAWKMAGANVLTF. This sequence joins TRBV30 and TRBJ2-6; no firm D call. V was cut by 4 bases and J by 2 bases, with 6 bases left in between. CDR1 is GTSNPN, CDR2 SVGIG, per germline (reference sequence). CDR3 length: 13 residues.

V gene TRBV29-1 combines with J gene TRBJ1-1; D not certain. V gave up 5 bases and J gave up 4 bases, with 20 bases separating them. Germline V lookup: CDR1 SQVTM, CDR2 ANQGSEA. There are 15 residues in the CDR3. The chain's CDR3 is CSVLGESGSSTEAFF. CDR3 nucleotide sequence: TGCAGCGTTCTCGGCGAGTCCGGTAGTAGCACTGAAGCTTTCTTT. Filled out from reference TRBV29-1 and TRBJ1-1, the complete variable domain reads SAVISQKPSRDICQRGTSLTIQCQVDSQVTMMFWYRQQPGQSLTLIATANQGSEATYESGFVIDKFPISRPNLTFSTLTVSNMSPEDSSIYLCSVLGESGSSTEAFFGQGTRLTVV.

The V and J genes are TRBV11-2 and TRBJ2-3; no clear D gene. V lost 5 bases and J lost 11, with 11 bases in between. Looked up from germline, CDR1 is SGHAT and CDR2 is FQNNGV. The CDR3 sequence is 11 residues long. This chain's CDR3 is CASSPDLLQYF. CDR3 sequence (DNA): TGTGCCAGCAGCCCGGACCTTTTGCAGTATTTT.

The sample holds a few counts of this clone. The chain carries TRBV6-1 and TRBJ1-5, with 11 bases identical to TRBD1. The CDR3 length is 15 residues. Per the germline V gene, CDR1 is MNHNS and CDR2 is SASEGT. V was pared by 4 bases and J by 4 bases, with 3 bases of the junction left unmatched. CDR3 bases: TGTGCCAGCAGTGGAGGGACAGGGGGGAATCAGCCCCAGCATTTT. It yields the protein CASSGGTGGNQPQHF.

The genes are TRBV27 and TRBJ1-1; 7 positions match TRBD1. Per the germline V gene, CDR1 is MNHEY and CDR2 is SMNVEV (reference sequence). The V gene end was trimmed by 2 bases and the J gene end by 5 bases; junction bases not matched to a gene: 5. The CDR3 loop spans 14 amino acids. This CDR3 is CASSLKGAQTEAFF. The CDR3, as DNA: TGTGCCAGCAGTTTAAAGGGGGCTCAAACTGAAGCTTTCTTT.

This chain connects TRBV4-3 to TRBJ2-7; D not resolved. The CDR3 is made up of 17 amino acids. Trimming removed 0 bases from V and 5 bases from J, with 20 bases in between. CDR1 and CDR2 from the germline V gene are LGHNA and YSLEER. CDR3 loop: CASSQDWGNSLSDEQYF. The CDR3 DNA reads TGCGCCAGCAGCCAAGATTGGGGTAATTCCCTGTCTGACGAGCAGTACTTC.

V and J are TRBV13 and TRBJ2-5; 8 nucleotides agree with TRBD2. The ends lost 2 bases at V and 4 bases at J; junction bases unmatched: 6. There are 15 residues in the CDR3. The germline V gene has CDR1 PRHDT and CDR2 FYEKMQ (reference sequence). The CDR3 spells CASSLRLAGIETQYF. CDR3 coding DNA: TGTGCCAGCAGCTTAAGGCTAGCGGGTATAGAGACCCAGTACTTC.

The chain recombines TRBV29-1 with TRBJ1-2; tentatively, D is TRBD1 (5 bases). Germline V gives CDR1 SQVTM, CDR2 ANQGSEA. The CDR3 length is 15 residues. Trimming pared 1 base from V and 5 bases from J, leaving 17 bases between. CDR3 nucleotide sequence: TGCAGCGTTGAAGGGGTGGGGCGGGCCATTTATGGCTACACCTTC. Its protein product is CSVEGVGRAIYGYTF.

Points on this clone: This sample includes further DNA sequences coding for the same CDR3. This chain joins TRBV6-5 and TRBJ2-7, with TRBD1 matching over 9 bases. The V and J ends lost 5 bases and 2 bases, in that order; junction bases with no gene match: 7. This CDR3 contains 15 residues. Per germline, CDR1 MNHEY and CDR2 SVGAGI. CDR3 sequence reads: CASSPPGTGTYEQYF. The CDR3, as DNA: TGTGCCAGCAGTCCACCCGGGACAGGGACCTACGAGCAGTACTTC.

This clone was picked up a small number of times. The chain uses TRBV28 and TRBJ1-5; 9 nucleotides align to TRBD1. Trimming cost V 6 bases and J 5 bases; bases outside gene matches: 2. The CDR3 is 13 residues long. Germline lookup yields CDR1 MDHEN and CDR2 SYDVKM. In DNA, the CDR3 is TGTGCCAGCAGGGGACAGGGCTATCAGCCCCAGCATTTT. Amino acid sequence: CASRGQGYQPQHF.

With regard to this clone: Other DNA variants within this sample encode the same CDR3. The V gene is TRBV18, the J gene TRBJ1-2; possible D gene TRBD1, 5 bases. Germline values: CDR1 KGHSH, CDR2 LQKENI. CDR3 size: 13 residues. V was trimmed by 3 bases and J by 2 bases, leaving 7 bases between them. CDR3 amino acids: CASSPDRNYGYTF. CDR3 DNA sequence: TGTGCCAGCTCACCTGACAGAAACTATGGCTACACCTTC.

The V and J genes are TRBV6-1 and TRBJ1-3; D is unresolved. Trimming pared 6 bases from V and 2 bases from J, leaving 14 bases between. The germline CDR1 and CDR2 sequences are MNHNS and SASEGT. This CDR3 has 15 residues. CDR3 loop: CASRGKGQTGNTIYF. CDR3 nucleotide sequence: TGTGCCAGCAGAGGGAAAGGGCAAACTGGAAACACCATATATTTT.

The CDR3 protein is CASSLSTGVGTEAFF. The CDR3 nucleotides read TGCGCCAGCAGCTTATCTACAGGGGTTGGCACTGAAGCTTTCTTT. The chain uses TRBV5-1 and TRBJ1-1, with 7 bases aligning to TRBD1. Looked up from germline, CDR1 is SGHRS and CDR2 is YFSETQ. The CDR3 covers 15 residues. The V segment lost 2 bases and the J segment 4 bases; nucleotides outside the gene matches: 8.

Worth noting for this clone: Other DNA sequences in this specimen translate into the identical CDR3. The chain employs TRBV7-2 and TRBJ2-7; D could derive from TRBD1 or TRBD2 (5 bases each). CDR3 length: 13 residues. Looked up from germline, CDR1 is SGHTA and CDR2 is FQGNSA. V lost 4 bases to trimming and J lost 0 bases, with 7 bases between them. The CDR3 protein is CASSSGTSYEQYF. CDR3 sequence (DNA): TGTGCCAGCAGCTCCGGGACCTCCTACGAGCAGTACTTC.

The chain uses TRBV6-5 and TRBJ1-3, with D unclear. CDR3 length: 13 amino acids. The germline CDR1 and CDR2 sequences are MNHEY and SVGAGI. Trimming cost V 10 bases and J 0 bases, with 10 bases left between them. The DNA for the CDR3 is TGTGCCACCCGACTTGCCTCTGGAAACACCATATATTTT. Its protein product is CATRLASGNTIYF.

This clone appeared a single time. J is TRBJ1-5 and V is TRBV5-8; D is unclear. Per germline, CDR1 SGHTS and CDR2 YDEGEE. There are 12 residues in the CDR3. Trimming cost V 5 bases and J 0 bases, with 3 bases left between them. For the CDR3, the DNA is TGTGCCAGCAGTTATAGCAATCAGCCCCAGCATTTT. It is translated as CASSYSNQPQHF.

The chain has TRBV10-2 and TRBJ1-1; the match to TRBD1 covers 9 bases. The CDR3 is made up of 13 amino acids. Germline V lookup: CDR1 WSHSY, CDR2 SAAADI. With 6 bases clipped from V and 5 bases from J, the junction kept 4 bases outside the gene matches. The CDR3 region has the DNA TGCGCCAGCAGCGAACAGGGGGCTACTGAAGCTTTCTTT. Translated, it gives CASSEQGATEAFF.

This chain uses TRBV21-1 with TRBJ1-5. TRBV21-1 is a known pseudogene. This CDR3 is built from 17 residues. The CDR3 nucleotides read TGTGCCAGCAGCAAAGTGGAGGGCCAGACGGGCAATCAGCCCCAGCATTTT. Translation gives CASSKVEGQTGNQPQHF.

The rearrangement joins TRBV2 to TRBJ1-1; no clear D. Trimming took 6 bases from V and 3 from J, leaving 11 bases between them. CDR1 and CDR2 (germline): SNHLY, FYNNEI. This CDR3 contains 13 residues. The CDR3 loop is CASSVTRDTEAFF. Written as DNA, the CDR3 is TGTGCCAGCAGCGTAACACGGGACACTGAAGCTTTCTTT.

Comments on this clone: It is likely a read error: a sequence one base away is far more abundant. At the DNA level, this CDR3 is encoded by other sequences in the same sample as well. The chain links TRBV5-1 to TRBJ2-3; 7 bases are shared with TRBD1. There are 14 residues in the CDR3. CDR1 is SGHRS, CDR2 YFSETQ, per germline. V dropped 5 bases and J dropped 0; count of bases not matched to a gene: 3. CDR3 loop: CASSPGQSTDTQYF. CDR3 DNA sequence: TGCGCCAGCAGTCCGGGACAGAGCACAGATACGCAGTATTTT.

The rearrangement joins TRBV28 to TRBJ1-1; TRBD1 might be the D (6 bases). V lost 5 bases to trimming and J lost 2 bases, with 15 bases between them. The length of the CDR3 is 15 residues. Germline V gene sequence: CDR1 MDHEN, CDR2 SYDVKM. The CDR3 DNA sequence: TGTGCCAGCAGTCGTCAGGGGTGGGGCAACACTGAAGCTTTCTTT. Amino acid sequence: CASSRQGWGNTEAFF.

This clone occurred a few times. The chain couples TRBV11-2 to TRBJ1-2; no clear D. Germline assignment: CDR1 SGHAT and CDR2 FQNNGV. V was shortened by 5 bases and J by 6 bases, with 19 bases between the two germline ends. The CDR3 runs 15 residues. CDR3 nucleotides: TGTGCCAGCAGCCTAATGTCCTCCGGGGTAGATGGCTACACCTTC. Translation: CASSLMSSGVDGYTF.

The rearrangement uses TRBV9 and TRBJ1-6, with no clear D. CDR1 and CDR2 from the germline V gene are SGDLS and YYNGEE. This CDR3 region has 16 residues. V gave up 1 base and J gave up 9 bases, with 17 bases separating them. The CDR3 DNA follows: TGTGCCAGCAGCGTAAAGTCCGGACCAGGTATTTCACCCCTCCACTTT. Encoded protein: CASSVKSGPGISPLHF.

The chain joins TRBV10-3 to TRBJ2-1; 7 bases align to TRBD2. Looked up from germline, CDR1 is ENHRY and CDR2 is SYGVKD. The V and J ends lost 2 bases and 5 bases, in that order; junction bases with no gene match: 9. CDR3 size: 16 residues. Written as DNA, the CDR3 is TGTGCCATCAGTGAGGCTCTGGCGGGGGTCAACAATGAGCAGTTCTTC. This gives the protein CAISEALAGVNNEQFF.

The chain carries TRBV7-2 and TRBJ1-5; a weak D match, TRBD1 (6 bases). Germline V gene data show CDR1 as SGHTA and CDR2 as FQGNSA. The CDR3 runs 14 residues. V was shortened by 8 bases and J by 5 bases, with 16 bases between the two germline ends. The CDR3 region has the DNA TGTGCCAGCCGTCGTGGGGGCTGGGATCAGCCCCAGCATTTT. This gives the protein CASRRGGWDQPQHF. Based on the CDR3 plus reference TRBV7-2 and TRBJ1-5, the full variable domain is GAGVSQSPSNKVTEKGKDVELRCDPISGHTALYWYRQSLGQGLEFLIYFQGNSAPDKSGLPSDRFSAERTGGSVSTLTIQRTQQEDSAVYLCASRRGGWDQPQHFGDGTRLSIL.

V usage is TRBV9 and J usage is TRBJ2-2; 16 nucleotides agree with TRBD2. The CDR3 is 18 amino acids. J was trimmed by 6 bases and V by 2 bases; bases with no gene match: 7. Germline loops: CDR1 SGDLS, CDR2 YYNGEE. CDR3 protein: CASSVSGTSGRAAGELFF. In DNA, the CDR3 is TGTGCCAGCAGCGTCTCCGGGACTAGCGGGAGGGCCGCCGGGGAGCTGTTTTTT.

The chain carries TRBV29-1 and TRBJ2-5; 7 positions match TRBD2. Matching the DNA end better, TRBJ2-7 makes the J call doubtful. This CDR3 contains 13 residues. Germline CDR1 is SQVTM and CDR2 is ANQGSEA. The CDR3: CSVAQRGAYEQYF. The CDR3 coding sequence is TGCAGCGTTGCTCAACGGGGGGCCTACGAGCAGTACTTC.